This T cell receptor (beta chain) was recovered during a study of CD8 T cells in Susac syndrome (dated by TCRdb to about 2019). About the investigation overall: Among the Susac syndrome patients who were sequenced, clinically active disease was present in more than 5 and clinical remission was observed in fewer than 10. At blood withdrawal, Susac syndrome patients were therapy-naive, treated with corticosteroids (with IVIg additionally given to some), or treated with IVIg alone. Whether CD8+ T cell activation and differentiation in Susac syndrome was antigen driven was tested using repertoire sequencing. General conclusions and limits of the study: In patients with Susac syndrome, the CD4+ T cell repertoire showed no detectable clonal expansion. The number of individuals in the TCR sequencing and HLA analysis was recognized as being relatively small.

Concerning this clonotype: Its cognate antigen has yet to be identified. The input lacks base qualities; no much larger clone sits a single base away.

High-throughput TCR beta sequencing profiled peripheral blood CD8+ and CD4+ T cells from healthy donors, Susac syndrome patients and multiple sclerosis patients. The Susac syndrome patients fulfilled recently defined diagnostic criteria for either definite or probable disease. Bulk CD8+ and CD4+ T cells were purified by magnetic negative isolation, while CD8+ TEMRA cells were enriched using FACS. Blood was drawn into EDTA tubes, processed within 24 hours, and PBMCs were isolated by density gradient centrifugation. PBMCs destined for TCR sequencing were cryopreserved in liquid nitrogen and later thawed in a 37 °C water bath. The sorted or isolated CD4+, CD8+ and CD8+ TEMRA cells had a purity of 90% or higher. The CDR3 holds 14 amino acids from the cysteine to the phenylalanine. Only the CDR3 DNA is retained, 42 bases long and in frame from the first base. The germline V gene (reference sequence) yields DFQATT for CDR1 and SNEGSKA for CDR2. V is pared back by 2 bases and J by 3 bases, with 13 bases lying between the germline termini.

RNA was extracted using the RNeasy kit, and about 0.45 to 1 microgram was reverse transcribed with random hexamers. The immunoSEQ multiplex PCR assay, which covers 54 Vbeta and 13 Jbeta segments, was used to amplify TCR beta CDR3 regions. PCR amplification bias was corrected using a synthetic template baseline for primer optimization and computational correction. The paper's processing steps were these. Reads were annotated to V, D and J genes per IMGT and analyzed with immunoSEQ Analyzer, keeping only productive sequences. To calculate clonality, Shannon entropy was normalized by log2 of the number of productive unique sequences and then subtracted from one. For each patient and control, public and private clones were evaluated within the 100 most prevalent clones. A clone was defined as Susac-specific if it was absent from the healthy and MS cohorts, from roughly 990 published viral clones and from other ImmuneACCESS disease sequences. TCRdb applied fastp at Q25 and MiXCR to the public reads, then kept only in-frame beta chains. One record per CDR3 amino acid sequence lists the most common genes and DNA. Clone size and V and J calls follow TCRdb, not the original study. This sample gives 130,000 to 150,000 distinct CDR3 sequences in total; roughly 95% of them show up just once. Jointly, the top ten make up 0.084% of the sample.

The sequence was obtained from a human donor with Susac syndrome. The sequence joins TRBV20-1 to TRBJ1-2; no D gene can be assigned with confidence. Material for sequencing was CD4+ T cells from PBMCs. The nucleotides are TGCAGTGCTAGATCTGGGTTAGCTTACTATGGCTACACCTTC. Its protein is CSARSGLAYYGYTF.